Shown below are 15 T cell receptor beta chains from a single sample sequenced in a study of blood T cell repertoires in COVID-19. Only in-frame clones appear in the TCRdb table, and some are missing; sequencing was by immunoSEQ multiplex PCR. The sample comprises 25,000 to 35,000 clones, over 75% of which are singletons, and 6.5% to 10% rests with the top ten. The sample comprised peripheral blood. These receptors all come from a man aged 55 to 70 with COVID-19, enrolled during active disease.

For the CDR3, the DNA is TGTGCCAGTAGATATGGACAGGTGGGCACCGGGGAGCTGTTTTTT. Its protein product is CASRYGQVGTGELFF. This chain joins TRBV19 and TRBJ2-2; TRBD1 agrees at 7 bases. This CDR3 comprises 15 residues. The germline V gene has CDR1 LNHDA and CDR2 SQIVND (reference sequence). The V gene end was trimmed by 6 bases and the J gene end by 4 bases; junction bases not matched to a gene: 8.

This sequence joins TRBV28 and TRBJ2-7, with 8 bases aligning to TRBD1. This CDR3 is 15 amino acids long. V trimming: 5 bases; J trimming: 8 bases; junction bases outside the gene matches: 14. The germline V gene has CDR1 MDHEN and CDR2 SYDVKM. The CDR3 nucleotides read TGTGCCAGCAGTCAACACGGGACAGGACCTGAGAAGCAGTACTTC. This encodes CASSQHGTGPEKQYF.

The rearrangement links TRBV7-6 to TRBJ2-7, with D possibly matching TRBD2 (6 bases). Germline lookup yields CDR1 SGHVS and CDR2 FNYEAQ. Trimming removed 2 bases from V and 5 bases from J, with 19 bases in between. The CDR3 loop spans 16 amino acids. The CDR3 DNA reads as TGTGCCAGCAGCTTAACTTGGGACTCCGGCGGTAACGAGCAGTACTTC. This sequence encodes CASSLTWDSGGNEQYF.

This sequence joins TRBV7-8 and TRBJ1-1; D gene unclear. V lost 10 bases to trimming and J lost 0 bases, with 12 bases between them. CDR1 is SGHVS, CDR2 FQNEAQ, per germline. The length of the CDR3 is 13 residues. The DNA of the CDR3 is TGTGCCACATACTCTGCTGTGAACACTGAAGCTTTCTTT. Amino acids: CATYSAVNTEAFF.

The rearrangement links TRBV4-3 to TRBJ2-7; tentatively, D is TRBD2 (6 bases). Germline V CDR1 and CDR2: LGHNA, YSLEER. The CDR3 covers 15 residues. V was cut by 3 bases and J by 6 bases, with 18 bases left in between. The chain's CDR3 is CASSQSAGGGIEQYF. CDR3 DNA sequence: TGCGCCAGCAGCCAGTCCGCTGGTGGGGGGATCGAGCAGTACTTC.

The chain employs TRBV30 and TRBJ1-6; TRBD1 aligns across 10 bases. V was pared by 3 bases and J by 10 bases, with 3 bases of the junction left unmatched. The CDR3 sequence is 13 residues long. The V gene's germline CDR1 is GTSNPN and CDR2 SVGIG (reference sequence). The CDR3 coding sequence is TGTGCCTGGAGAGGACAGGGGGGATCACCCCTCCACTTT. It codes for CAWRGQGGSPLHF.

The rearrangement uses TRBV11-2 and TRBJ2-7, with 11 bases identical to TRBD2. The V gene end was trimmed by 5 bases and the J gene end by 3 bases; junction bases not matched to a gene: 6. CDR1 is SGHAT, CDR2 FQNNGV, per germline. The CDR3 extends over 15 amino acids. Here the CDR3 reads CASSPTSGSFYEQYF. CDR3 sequence (DNA): TGTGCCAGCAGCCCTACTAGCGGGAGCTTCTACGAGCAGTACTTC.

The chain carries TRBV19 and TRBJ2-7; maybe TRBD2 (5 bases). From germline, CDR1 is LNHDA and CDR2 SQIVND (reference sequence). This CDR3 is built from 14 residues. Trimming pared 2 bases from V and 1 base from J, leaving 9 bases between. The CDR3 sequence: CASSINGDSYEQYF. CDR3 DNA sequence: TGTGCCAGTAGTATAAACGGGGATTCCTACGAGCAGTACTTC.

The chain couples TRBV6-5 to TRBJ1-5; no clear D. CDR3 size: 14 residues. The V gene's germline CDR1 is MNHEY and CDR2 SVGAGI. Trimming took off 5 bases at V and 0 bases at J, with 8 bases between the two ends. The CDR3 DNA sequence: TGTGCCAGCAGTCCTACCCTTAGCAATCAGCCCCAGCATTTT. It encodes CASSPTLSNQPQHF.

The chain employs TRBV7-9 and TRBJ2-1; the match to TRBD1 covers 8 bases. Germline-derived CDR1 and CDR2 are SEHNR and FQNEAQ (reference sequence). There are 15 residues in the CDR3. The trim removed 1 base at V and 5 bases at J, leaving 4 bases unmatched. DNA for the CDR3: TGTGCCAGCAGCTTAGACGGGACAGGACACAATGAGCAGTTCTTC. It is translated as CASSLDGTGHNEQFF.

The CDR3 loop is CASSLVQGLAVNEQFF. The CDR3 DNA reads as TGCGCCAGCAGCTTGGTCCAGGGACTAGCGGTCAATGAGCAGTTCTTC. The genes are TRBV5-1 and TRBJ2-1; 11 nucleotides agree with TRBD2. CDR3 length: 16 residues. V shed 0 bases, J shed 6 bases, and the junction held 5 bases outside the gene matches. Germline CDR1 SGHRS, CDR2 YFSETQ. Drawing the rest from reference TRBV5-1 and TRBJ2-1, the complete variable domain is KAGVTQTPRYLIKTRGQQVTLSCSPISGHRSVSWYQQTPGQGLQFLFEYFSETQRNKGNFPGRFSGRQFSNSRSEMNVSTLELGDSALYLCASSLVQGLAVNEQFFGPGTRLTVL.

The chain joins TRBV5-4 to TRBJ2-6, with 7 bases fitting TRBD1. V was clipped by 3 bases and J by 3 bases; unmatched bases: 9. The CDR3 has 17 residues. Germline CDR1 is SGHNT and CDR2 is YYREEE (reference sequence). The CDR3 DNA reads TGTGCCAGCAGCTCGAGGGCAGGGGGAAATGGGGCCAACGTCCTGACTTTC. Its protein product is CASSSRAGGNGANVLTF. The whole variable domain, remainder taken from reference TRBV5-4 and TRBJ2-6, is ETGVTQSPTHLIKTRGQQVTLRCSSQSGHNTVSWYQQALGQGPQFIFQYYREEENGRGNFPPRFSGLQFPNYSSELNVNALELDDSALYLCASSSRAGGNGANVLTFGAGSRLTVL.

The chain carries TRBV14 and TRBJ2-2; tentative D call: TRBD2 (5 bases). Trimming shortened V by 0 bases and J by 7 bases, and 6 bases separated the two germline ends. The CDR3 has 13 amino acids. In germline, CDR1 is SGHDN, CDR2 FVKESK. The CDR3 spells CASSQDGVGELFF. CDR3 DNA sequence: TGTGCCAGCAGCCAAGACGGGGTCGGGGAGCTGTTTTTT.

The chain carries TRBV7-8 and TRBJ2-1, with TRBD2 matching 16 bases. In germline, CDR1 is SGHVS, CDR2 FQNEAQ. The trim removed 5 bases at V and 15 bases at J, leaving 10 bases unmatched. This CDR3 region has 15 residues. CDR3 sequence reads: CASSQGTSGRAERFF. The DNA of the CDR3 is TGTGCCAGCAGCCAGGGGACTAGCGGGAGGGCCGAACGGTTCTTC.

The V gene is TRBV7-7, the J gene TRBJ2-5; D unclear. Germline-derived CDR1 and CDR2 are SSHAT and FNYEAQ (reference sequence). The CDR3 spans 13 residues. V lost 5 bases and J 2 bases, leaving 9 bases between the germline ends. Here the CDR3 DNA reads TGTGCCAGCAGCACAGAGCCTCAAGAGACCCAGTACTTC. Amino acids: CASSTEPQETQYF.